Below are 22 T cell receptor beta chains sequenced from a single sample in a study of T cell repertoires in cytomegalovirus infection. Each CDR3 protein is one row after TCRdb ran MiXCR on the reads. The table shows about 320,000 distinct CDR3 sequences, with more than 8% occurring only once. The sequencing input was PBMCs. These receptors were taken from a human donor in good health (CMV status not recorded). Some clones in this sample may be carry-over from other donors' samples.

Only a few counts were recorded for this clonotype. This chain connects TRBV7-2 to TRBJ2-2; D may be TRBD1 or TRBD2 (6 bases each). Per the germline V gene, CDR1 is SGHTA and CDR2 is FQGNSA. Trimming left V 3 bases short and J 7 bases short, with 18 bases between. CDR3 length equals 16 residues. CDR3 loop: CASSLGRGGKIGELFF. The CDR3, as DNA: TGTGCCAGCAGCTTGGGCAGGGGAGGAAAAATCGGGGAGCTGTTTTTT.

The sample holds many counts of this clonotype. The chain has TRBV7-2 and TRBJ1-2; weak D call: TRBD1 (5 bases). The CDR3 has 13 amino acids. V was clipped by 5 bases and J by 0 bases, with 7 bases between them. In germline, CDR1 is SGHTA, CDR2 FQGNSA. The CDR3 region has the DNA TGTGCCAGCAGCCTCAGGGCTAACTATGGCTACACCTTC. This gives the protein CASSLRANYGYTF.

This clonotype has ten or more counts. V and J are TRBV7-9 and TRBJ2-7; D is unclear. There are 14 residues in the CDR3. V lost 5 bases, J lost 0 bases, and 11 bases lay in between. Germline CDR1 and CDR2: SEHNR and FQNEAQ (reference sequence). The CDR3 loop reads CASSLPGSSYEQYF. CDR3 in DNA: TGTGCCAGCAGCCTGCCCGGTAGCTCCTACGAGCAGTACTTC.

Here the CDR3 reads CATTQTGWDEQFF. The CDR3 DNA sequence: TGTGCCACCACTCAGACGGGATGGGATGAGCAGTTCTTC. The chain is built from TRBV2 and TRBJ2-1; D is possibly TRBD2 (5 bases). The CDR3 covers 13 residues. Germline assignment: CDR1 SNHLY and CDR2 FYNNEI. V lost 10 bases and J lost 8, with 18 bases in between.

This clonotype came up many times. The V gene is TRBV4-2, the J gene TRBJ2-7; the D gene is possibly TRBD2 (6 bases). The CDR3 contains 16 residues. Germline V lookup: CDR1 LGHNA, CDR2 YNFKEQ. V lost 1 base to trimming and J lost 0 bases, with 13 bases between them. The chain's CDR3 is CASSQGIAESSYEQYF. CDR3 bases: TGTGCCAGCAGCCAAGGGATAGCGGAAAGCTCCTACGAGCAGTACTTC.

The rearrangement links TRBV7-9 to TRBJ1-2; the D is unclear. CDR1 SEHNR and CDR2 FQNEAQ come from the germline V gene (reference sequence). Trimming removed 1 base at V and 8 bases at J, with 11 bases between. This CDR3 has 13 residues. The CDR3 nucleotides are TGTGCCAGCAGCTTAGATGGGTCCCAAGGCTACACCTTC. It is translated as CASSLDGSQGYTF. The full variable domain, completed using reference TRBV7-9 and TRBJ1-2, is DTGVSQNPRHKITKRGQNVTFRCDPISEHNRLYWYRQTLGQGPEFLTYFQNEAQLEKSRLLSDRFSAERPKGSFSTLEIQRTEQGDSAMYLCASSLDGSQGYTFGSGTRLTVV.

This clonotype was detected only a few times. This rearrangement joins TRBV12-3 or TRBV12-4 to TRBJ2-2; tentatively, D is TRBD1 (6 bases). This CDR3 contains 15 residues. V lost 5 bases to trimming and J lost 9 bases, with 19 bases between them. CDR3 residues: CASSAAGTKNRELFF. The DNA for the CDR3 is TGTGCCAGCAGTGCCGCCGGGACAAAAAACCGGGAGCTGTTTTTT.

This clonotype was counted many times. V gene TRBV27 combines with J gene TRBJ1-2; D call uncertain. The germline CDR1 and CDR2 sequences are MNHEY and SMNVEV (reference sequence). The CDR3 loop spans 12 amino acids. Trimming took 5 bases from V and 2 from J, leaving 6 bases between them. CDR3 sequence: CASSGSNYGYTF. The CDR3 DNA reads as TGTGCCAGCAGTGGATCGAACTATGGCTACACCTTC.

This clonotype was counted a few times. This chain joins TRBV2 and TRBJ2-7; the D gene is possibly TRBD1 (5 bases). Trimming pared 6 bases from V and 4 bases from J, leaving 13 bases between. Germline-derived CDR1 and CDR2 are SNHLY and FYNNEI. The CDR3 contains 13 residues. The CDR3: CASRISGMYEQYF. The CDR3, as DNA: TGTGCCAGCAGGATATCAGGGATGTACGAGCAGTACTTC.

This clonotype was seen repeatedly, ten times or more. The chain links TRBV7-2 to TRBJ1-5, with no clear D. Germline V gene lookup returns CDR1 SGHTA and CDR2 FQGNSA. This CDR3 is built from 17 residues. Between the trimmed V and J ends, which lost 1 base and 11 bases, there was a span of 24 bases. The CDR3 DNA follows: TGTGCCAGCAGCTTAGGCGGTGCCGGAGGAGGAACGCAGGCCCAGCATTTT. Its protein product is CASSLGGAGGGTQAQHF.

This clonotype was seen more than once but under ten times. CDR3 protein: CATGDRGNEQFF. In DNA form, the CDR3 reads TGTGCCACCGGGGACAGGGGCAATGAGCAGTTCTTC. The chain recombines TRBV19 with TRBJ2-1; 10 bases match TRBD1. Per germline, CDR1 LNHDA and CDR2 SQIVND (reference sequence). The CDR3 runs 12 residues. Trimming took 10 bases from V and 6 from J; bases not matched to a gene: 3. The variable domain in full, with the rest retrieved from reference TRBV19 and TRBJ2-1, is DGGITQSPKYLFRKEGQNVTLSCEQNLNHDAMYWYRQDPGQGLRLIYYSQIVNDFQKGDIAEGYSVSREKKESFPLTVTSAQKNPTAFYLCATGDRGNEQFFGPGTRLTVL.

This chain uses TRBV19 with TRBJ2-2; D is perhaps TRBD1 (5 bases). This CDR3 is built from 14 residues. Germline V lookup: CDR1 LNHDA, CDR2 SQIVND (reference sequence). Deletions cut 5 bases from V and 2 bases from J, with 9 bases between. CDR3 sequence reads: CASSAGSNTGELFF. CDR3 DNA: TGTGCCAGTAGTGCAGGGTCCAACACCGGGGAGCTGTTTTTT.

This clonotype appeared many times. V usage is TRBV6-2 or TRBV6-3 and J usage is TRBJ2-1; tentative D call: TRBD1 (5 bases). Germline CDR1 reads MNHEY; CDR2 reads SVGEGT. CDR3 length: 13 residues. V was cut by 5 bases and J by 7 bases, with 12 bases left in between. The CDR3 nucleotides read TGTGCCAGCAGTCCCCAGGGTTTTAATGAGCAGTTCTTC. Translation gives CASSPQGFNEQFF.

The sample holds a few counts of this clonotype. V and J are TRBV7-8 and TRBJ2-7, with 8 bases that match TRBD1. Germline V gene lookup returns CDR1 SGHVS and CDR2 FQNEAQ. The J segment lost 6 bases and the V segment lost 5 bases, leaving 9 bases of the junction unmatched. CDR3 length: 14 amino acids. The CDR3: CASSNRDRRGEQYF. The CDR3, as DNA: TGTGCCAGCAGCAACCGGGACAGGAGGGGCGAGCAGTACTTC. Full variable domain (outside the CDR3, taken from reference TRBV7-8 and TRBJ2-7): GAGVSQSPRYKVAKRGQDVALRCDPISGHVSLFWYQQALGQGPEFLTYFQNEAQLDKSGLPSDRFFAERPEGSVSTLKIQRTQQEDSAVYLCASSNRDRRGEQYFGPGTRLTVT.

This clonotype was seen only a few times. This chain connects TRBV27 to TRBJ2-3, with 8 positions matching TRBD2. J was trimmed by 6 bases and V by 4 bases; bases with no gene match: 6. The length of the CDR3 is 14 residues. Germline V gene data show CDR1 as MNHEY and CDR2 as SMNVEV (reference sequence). CDR3: CASSSAGGYDTQYF. The CDR3 DNA reads as TGTGCCAGCAGTTCGGCGGGGGGCTACGATACGCAGTATTTT.

In this sample, this clonotype turned up a few times. The chain carries TRBV7-3 and TRBJ1-2; maybe TRBD1 (6 bases). The CDR3 is made up of 15 amino acids. CDR1 is SGHTA and CDR2 is FQGTGA in the germline V gene. The V end was cut by 0 bases, the J end by 7 bases, with 15 bases between. The CDR3 is CASSLTGGSGGGYTF. CDR3 in DNA: TGTGCCAGCAGCTTAACCGGGGGCAGTGGCGGTGGCTACACCTTC.

V gene TRBV11-1 combines with J gene TRBJ2-7; 11 bases match TRBD2. The CDR3 is 20 amino acids. Germline V lookup: CDR1 SGHAT, CDR2 FQDESV (reference sequence). Trimming removed 5 bases from V and 2 bases from J; junction bases left unmatched: 20. The CDR3 nucleotides are TGTGCCAGCAGCGCAATCCAGACTAGCGGGAACCAAACCACCACCTACGAGCAGTACTTC. Translating gives CASSAIQTSGNQTTTYEQYF.

This clonotype came up many times. V and J are TRBV6-2 or TRBV6-3 and TRBJ2-3; D ambiguous. This CDR3 comprises 17 residues. The germline gives CDR1 MNHEY, CDR2 SVGEGT. The V end lost 0 bases, the J end lost 2 bases, and 15 bases lay between the germline ends. The DNA of the CDR3 is TGTGCCAGCAGTTACTCGAAGGAGAGCTTCAACACAGATACGCAGTATTTT. It translates to CASSYSKESFNTDTQYF.

In its sample, this clonotype was seen a few times. CDR3 loop: CASSLLAGGGNEQFF. The CDR3 DNA reads as TGTGCCAGCAGTTTACTAGCGGGGGGGGGAAATGAGCAGTTCTTC. The J gene is TRBJ2-1, the V gene TRBV12-3 or TRBV12-4; 12 bases fit TRBD2. Germline trimming cut 2 bases from V and 7 bases from J; bases unmatched to any gene: 3. This CDR3 has 15 amino acids.

The sample holds many counts of this clonotype. J is TRBJ1-1 and V is TRBV28; D perhaps matches TRBD1 (6 bases). V was clipped by 2 bases and J by 8 bases, with 18 bases between them. The CDR3 has 15 amino acids. From germline, CDR1 is MDHEN and CDR2 SYDVKM. This CDR3 is CASSLHSGVRSEAFF. DNA for the CDR3: TGTGCCAGCAGTTTACATTCAGGGGTCCGTTCGGAAGCTTTCTTT.

The rearrangement links TRBV7-2 to TRBJ2-7; 8 bases are shared with TRBD2. This CDR3 is 14 amino acids long. Trimming cost V 3 bases and J 3 bases; bases outside gene matches: 4. Germline V gene lookup returns CDR1 SGHTA and CDR2 FQGNSA. CDR3 coding DNA: TGTGCCAGCAGCTTTCTCGGGAGGGGCTACGAGCAGTACTTC. It translates to CASSFLGRGYEQYF.

Only a few counts were recorded for this clonotype. The rearrangement links TRBV20-1 to TRBJ2-5; 11 bases line up with TRBD1. With 3 bases clipped from V and 5 bases from J, the junction kept 11 bases outside the gene matches. The germline gives CDR1 DFQATT, CDR2 SNEGSKA (reference sequence). This CDR3 is built from 16 residues. CDR3 in amino acids: CSARGNPGQGGETQYF. The CDR3 bases are TGCAGTGCTAGGGGGAATCCGGGACAGGGGGGGGAGACCCAGTACTTC.